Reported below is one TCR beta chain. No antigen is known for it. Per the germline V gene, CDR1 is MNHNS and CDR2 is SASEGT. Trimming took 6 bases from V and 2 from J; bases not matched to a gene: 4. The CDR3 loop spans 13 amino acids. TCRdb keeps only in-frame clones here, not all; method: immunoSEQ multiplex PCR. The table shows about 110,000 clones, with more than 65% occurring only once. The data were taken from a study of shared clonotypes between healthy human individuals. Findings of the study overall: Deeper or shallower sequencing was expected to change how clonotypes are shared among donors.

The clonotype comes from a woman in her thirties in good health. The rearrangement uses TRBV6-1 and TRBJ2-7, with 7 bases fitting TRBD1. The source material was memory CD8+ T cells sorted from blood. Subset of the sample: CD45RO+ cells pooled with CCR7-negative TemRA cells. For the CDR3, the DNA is TGTGCCAGCAGGCCTGGGACAGCCTACGAGCAGTACTTC. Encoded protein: CASRPGTAYEQYF.